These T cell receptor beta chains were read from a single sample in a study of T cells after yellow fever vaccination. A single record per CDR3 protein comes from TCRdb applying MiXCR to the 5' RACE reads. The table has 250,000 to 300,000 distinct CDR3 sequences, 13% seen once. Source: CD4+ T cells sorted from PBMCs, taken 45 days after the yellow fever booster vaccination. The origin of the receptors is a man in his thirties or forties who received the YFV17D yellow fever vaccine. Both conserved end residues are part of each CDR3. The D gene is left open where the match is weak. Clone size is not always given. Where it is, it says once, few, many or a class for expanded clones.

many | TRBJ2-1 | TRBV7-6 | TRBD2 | TGTGCCAGCAGTCCACTAGCGGGGAGCTCCTACAATGAGCAGTTCTTC | CASSPLAGSSYNEQFF
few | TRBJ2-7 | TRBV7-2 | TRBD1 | TGTGCCAGCAGCTCCAGGACAGGCTACGAGCAGTACTTC | CASSSRTGYEQYF
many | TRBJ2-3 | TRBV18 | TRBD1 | TGTGCCAGCTCACCACCGGGACAGGGGGCGGCAACGGCGCAGTATTTT | CASSPPGQGAATAQYF
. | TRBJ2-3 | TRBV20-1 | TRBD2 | TGCAGTGCTAGGAGAGCGGGAGTCCAGCCTGATACGCAGTATTTT | CSARRAGVQPDTQYF
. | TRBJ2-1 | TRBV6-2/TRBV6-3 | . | TGTGCCAGCAGGAGGACCATCATCTTAGGCAATGAGCAGTTCTTC | CASRRTIILGNEQFF
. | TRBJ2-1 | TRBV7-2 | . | TGTGCCAGCAGCTTAGGTGGGAAGCCAATCAATGAGCAGTTCTTC | CASSLGGKPINEQFF
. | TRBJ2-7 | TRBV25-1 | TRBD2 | TGTGCCAGCAGAGAGCACCTAGCGGGTGAGCAGTACTTC | CASREHLAGEQYF
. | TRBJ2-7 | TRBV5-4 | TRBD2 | TGTGCCAGCAGTACACTAGCGGGAACAACCTACGAGCAGTACTTC | CASSTLAGTTYEQYF
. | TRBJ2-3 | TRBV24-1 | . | TGTGCCACCAGTGATCCGGGTGGCTACGGGTATGATACGCAGTATTTT | CATSDPGGYGYDTQYF
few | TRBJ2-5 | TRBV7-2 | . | TGTGCCAGCAGCTTAATCAACCAAGAGACCCAGTACTTC | CASSLINQETQYF
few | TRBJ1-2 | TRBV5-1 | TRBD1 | TGCGCCAGCAGCCTACAGGGGGCGGGTGGCTACACCTTC | CASSLQGAGGYTF
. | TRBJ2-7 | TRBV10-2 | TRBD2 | TGCGCCAGTTCCGACACGCGGGAGGACTACGAGCAGTACTTC | CASSDTREDYEQYF
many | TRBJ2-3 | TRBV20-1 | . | TGCAGTGGAGGGAAGGGTGGCACAGATACGCAGTATTTT | CSGGKGGTDTQYF
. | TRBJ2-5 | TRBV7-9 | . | TGTGCCAGCAGTGGGTCGGGGTTCGAGACCCAGTACTTC | CASSGSGFETQYF
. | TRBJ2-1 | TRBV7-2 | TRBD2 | TGTGCCAGCAGCTTATTCACTAGCGGGAGTCAGCAGTTCTTC | CASSLFTSGSQQFF
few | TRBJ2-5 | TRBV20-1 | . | TGCAGTGGCTTGGACAGTGTACAAGAGACCCAGTACTTC | CSGLDSVQETQYF
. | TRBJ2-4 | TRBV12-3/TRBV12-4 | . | TGTGCCAGCAGACAGGGTTGGAAAACCAAAAACATTCAGTACTTC | CASRQGWKTKNIQYF
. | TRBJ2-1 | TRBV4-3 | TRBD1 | TGCGCCAGCAGCCAAGAAAGGACAGGGGGCGGGAATGAGCAGTTCTTC | CASSQERTGGGNEQFF
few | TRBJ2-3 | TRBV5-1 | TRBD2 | TGCGCCAGCAGCTCTAGCGGGAGAGTCGGGGTCGATACGCAGTATTTT | CASSSSGRVGVDTQYF
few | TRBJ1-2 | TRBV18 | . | TGTGCCAGCTCACCTACCGCGCCTACTAACTATGGCTACACCTTC | CASSPTAPTNYGYTF
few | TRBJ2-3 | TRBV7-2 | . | TGTGCCAGCAGCTTAAAGATCCTAGGGGGAGATACGCAGTATTTT | CASSLKILGGDTQYF
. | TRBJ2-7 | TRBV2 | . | TGTGCCAGCATGGGAGGTTGGGGACGGTCTGACTACGAGCAGTACTTC | CASMGGWGRSDYEQYF